This T cell receptor (beta chain) was retrieved from a study of blood T cell repertoires in COVID-19. The CDR3 has 15 residues. From germline, CDR1 is SEHNR and CDR2 FQNEAQ (reference sequence). Trimming cost V 5 bases and J 8 bases; bases outside gene matches: 13. Patients of the Seattle cohort, enrolled during active infection, were followed longitudinally. In the study's own analysis: Counts of nucleated cells, estimated from reference gene primer amplification, were obtained. The table came from immunoSEQ multiplex PCR; TCRdb's copy has only in-frame clones and leaves some out. The DNA gave D and trimming, while V, J and clone size come from that table. The data contain around 180,000 clones, approximately 85% of them singletons.

Sequencing input: peripheral blood. This rearrangement joins TRBV7-9 to TRBJ1-2; TRBD1 matches 8 bases. The clonotype originates from an elderly man with COVID-19, enrolled during active disease. The CDR3 DNA reads as TGTGCCAGCAGCCTCAGGACAGGGCAGGAGGGAGGCTACACCTTC. It specifies CASSLRTGQEGGYTF. The variable domain in full, completed from reference TRBV7-9 and TRBJ1-2, reads DTGVSQNPRHKITKRGQNVTFRCDPISEHNRLYWYRQTLGQGPEFLTYFQNEAQLEKSRLLSDRFSAERPKGSFSTLEIQRTEQGDSAMYLCASSLRTGQEGGYTFGSGTRLTVV.